Below are 10 T cell receptor beta chains sequenced from a single sample in a study of spatial heterogeneity in lung cancer. Study outcomes and limitations: Intratumoral expanded alpha and beta TCR counts were found to track tumor mutation counts.

Time point meaning: sample taken at primary tumor resection. MiXCR, applied by TCRdb to the 5' RACE reads, yields one record per CDR3 protein. The repertoire includes around 4,000 distinct CDR3 sequences, approximately 10% of them detected once, and around three fifths sits in the top ten. These receptors lack a known antigen. Material: lung tumor tissue, obtained at surgery. The source is a male donor with early-stage non-small cell lung cancer.

This sequence joins TRBV9 and TRBJ2-2; D is possibly TRBD1 or TRBD2 (6 bases each). With 3 bases removed from V and 7 bases from J, the gap between germline ends came to 16 bases. The germline V gene has CDR1 SGDLS and CDR2 YYNGEE. The CDR3 sequence is 15 residues long. This CDR3 is CASSADGGLGGELFF. As DNA, the CDR3 is TGTGCCAGCAGCGCCGATGGGGGGCTCGGCGGGGAGCTGTTTTTT.

This clonotype has only a few counts. The V and J genes are TRBV7-2 and TRBJ1-1, with a possible D match to TRBD1 (5 bases). The CDR3 totals 16 residues. The germline V gene encodes CDR1 SGHTA and CDR2 FQGNSA. V shed 3 bases and J shed 2 bases, with 16 bases lying between them. In DNA, the CDR3 is TGTGCCAGCAGCTTGGATCCCGGGACGGTAAACACTGAAGCTTTCTTT. Translated: CASSLDPGTVNTEAFF.

The rearrangement links TRBV4-1 to TRBJ1-3; D is ambiguous. CDR1 is MGHRA, CDR2 YSYEKL, per germline. V lost 0 bases and J lost 4, with 10 bases in between. The CDR3 extends over 15 amino acids. The CDR3 DNA follows: TGCGCCAGCAGCCAAGAGAACTTGGGGGGAAACACCATATATTTT. Translation gives CASSQENLGGNTIYF.

This sequence joins TRBV12-3 or TRBV12-4 and TRBJ1-2, with D possibly TRBD1 on 5 matching bases. V lost 5 bases and J lost 7, with 17 bases in between. This CDR3 has 14 amino acids. CDR3 region: CASSRDPSAGGYTF. The CDR3 region has the DNA TGTGCCAGCAGTAGGGACCCCTCTGCGGGTGGCTACACCTTC.

This clonotype was seen at least ten times. J is TRBJ1-2 and V is TRBV3-1, with D tentatively TRBD1 (5 bases). In germline, CDR1 is LGHDT, CDR2 YNNKEL (reference sequence). The ends were cut back, 0 bases at V and 4 bases at J, with 15 bases in the middle. The CDR3 consists of 16 residues. In nucleotides, the CDR3 is TGTGCCAGCAGCCAAGAGGGGACTAGGCGCGCCTATGGCTACACCTTC. Residues: CASSQEGTRRAYGYTF.

The chain has TRBV7-8 and TRBJ1-6; 9 nucleotides line up with TRBD1. V lost 4 bases and J lost 7; bases outside the gene matches: 5. Looked up from germline, CDR1 is SGHVS and CDR2 is FQNEAQ. The CDR3 covers 15 residues. The CDR3 DNA reads TGTGCCAGCAGCTCACAGGGGGCGCGGAATTCACCCCTCCACTTT. It yields the protein CASSSQGARNSPLHF.

The rearrangement joins TRBV5-1 to TRBJ2-3; no clear D gene. The V end lost 4 bases, the J end lost 2 bases, and 8 bases lay between the germline ends. The germline V gene has CDR1 SGHRS and CDR2 YFSETQ. The CDR3 is made up of 13 amino acids. The CDR3 nucleotides are TGCGCCAGCAGCCTATTTTCCACAGATACGCAGTATTTT. It yields the protein CASSLFSTDTQYF.

This chain connects TRBV29-1 to TRBJ2-7; the D call may be TRBD1 or TRBD2 (5 bases each). The CDR3 runs 10 residues. Trimming pared 4 bases from V and 8 bases from J, leaving 9 bases between. The V gene's germline CDR1 is SQVTM and CDR2 ANQGSEA. This CDR3 reads CSVVGDQQYV. Here the CDR3 DNA reads TGCAGCGTTGTGGGGGACCAGCAGTACGTC.

The genes are TRBV15 and TRBJ2-1; D is perhaps TRBD2 (6 bases). V lost 5 bases to trimming and J lost 7 bases, with 18 bases between them. CDR1 LNHNV and CDR2 YYDKDF come from the germline V gene (reference sequence). The CDR3 covers 15 residues. The CDR3 reads CATSRTGDSVNEQFF. CDR3 nucleotides: TGTGCCACCAGCCGAACGGGAGATAGTGTGAATGAGCAGTTCTTC.

This clonotype counts as medium-sized. The CDR3 region is CASSSRDRGQETQYF. The CDR3 DNA sequence: TGTGCCAGCAGCTCCAGGGACAGGGGGCAAGAGACCCAGTACTTC. The V gene is TRBV5-6, the J gene TRBJ2-5, with 11 nucleotides matching TRBD1. Germline CDR1 SGHDT, CDR2 YYEEEE. The CDR3 has 15 amino acids. The ends lost 3 bases at V and 2 bases at J; junction bases unmatched: 3. The whole variable domain, remainder taken from reference TRBV5-6 and TRBJ2-5, is DAGVTQSPTHLIKTRGQQVTLRCSPKSGHDTVSWYQQALGQGPQFIFQYYEEEERQRGNFPDRFSGHQFPNYSSELNVNALLLGDSALYLCASSSRDRGQETQYFGPGTRLLVL.